This T cell receptor (beta chain) was profiled in a study of patients and donors after allogeneic stem cell transplantation. This clonotype occurred a few times. V lost 1 base and J lost 6, with 16 bases in between. CDR3 length equals 16 residues. Germline V gives CDR1 LGHDT, CDR2 YNNKEL (reference sequence). Each CDR3 protein gets one entry after TCRdb re-called the RT-PCR reads with MiXCR. The sample has about 230,000 distinct CDR3 sequences, 13% to 15% seen once. This rearrangement joins TRBV3-1 to TRBJ2-1, with D possibly called TRBD1 or TRBD2 (5 bases each). This TCR came from a human donor who was either an allogeneic HSCT recipient or a stem cell or donor lymphocyte infusion donor (not recorded which). It is not recorded whose cells these are; they may come from a transplant donor. Input material: blood, either unsorted or a sorted T cell fraction (not recorded which). Here the CDR3 DNA reads TGTGCCAGCAGCCAAGTACTTCGCGCGAGGGGCAATGAGCAGTTCTTC. Translated, it gives CASSQVLRARGNEQFF.